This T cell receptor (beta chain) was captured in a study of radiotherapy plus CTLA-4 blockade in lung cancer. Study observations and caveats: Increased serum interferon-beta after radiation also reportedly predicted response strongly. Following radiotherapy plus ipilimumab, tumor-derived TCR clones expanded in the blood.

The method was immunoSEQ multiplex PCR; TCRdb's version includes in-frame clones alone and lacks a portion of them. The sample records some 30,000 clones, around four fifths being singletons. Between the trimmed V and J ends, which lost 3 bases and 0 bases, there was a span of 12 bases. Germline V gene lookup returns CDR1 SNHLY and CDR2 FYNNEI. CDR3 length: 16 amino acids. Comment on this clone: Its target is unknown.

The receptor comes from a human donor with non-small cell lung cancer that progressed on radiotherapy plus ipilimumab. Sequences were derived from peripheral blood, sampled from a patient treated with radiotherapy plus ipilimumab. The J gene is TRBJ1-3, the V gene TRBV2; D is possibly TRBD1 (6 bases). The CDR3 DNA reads TGTGCCAGCAGTGACCCCCTGACAGGCTCTGGAAACACCATATATTTT. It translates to CASSDPLTGSGNTIYF.